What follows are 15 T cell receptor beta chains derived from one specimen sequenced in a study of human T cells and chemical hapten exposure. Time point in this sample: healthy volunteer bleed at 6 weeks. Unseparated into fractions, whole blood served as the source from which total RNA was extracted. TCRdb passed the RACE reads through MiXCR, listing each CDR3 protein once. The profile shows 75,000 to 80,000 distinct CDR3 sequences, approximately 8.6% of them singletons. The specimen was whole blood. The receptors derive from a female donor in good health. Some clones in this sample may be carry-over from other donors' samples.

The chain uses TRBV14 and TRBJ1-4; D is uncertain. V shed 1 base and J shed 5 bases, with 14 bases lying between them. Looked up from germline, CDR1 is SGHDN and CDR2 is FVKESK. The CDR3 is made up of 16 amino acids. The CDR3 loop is CASSQVVGSSNEKLFF. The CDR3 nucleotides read TGTGCCAGCAGCCAAGTAGTAGGCAGTTCGAATGAAAAACTGTTTTTT.

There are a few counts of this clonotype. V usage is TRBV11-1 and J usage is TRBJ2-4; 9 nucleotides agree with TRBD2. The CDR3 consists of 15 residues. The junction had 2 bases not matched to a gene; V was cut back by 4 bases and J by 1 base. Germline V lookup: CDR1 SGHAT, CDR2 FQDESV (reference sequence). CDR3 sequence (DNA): TGTGCCAGCAGCTCCGCGGGGGGGGCCAAAAACATTCAGTACTTC. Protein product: CASSSAGGAKNIQYF. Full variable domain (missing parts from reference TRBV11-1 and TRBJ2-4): EAEVAQSPRYKITEKSQAVAFWCDPISGHATLYWYRQILGQGPELLVQFQDESVVDDSQLPKDRFSAERLKGVDSTLKIQPAELGDSAMYLCASSSAGGAKNIQYFGAGTRLSVL.

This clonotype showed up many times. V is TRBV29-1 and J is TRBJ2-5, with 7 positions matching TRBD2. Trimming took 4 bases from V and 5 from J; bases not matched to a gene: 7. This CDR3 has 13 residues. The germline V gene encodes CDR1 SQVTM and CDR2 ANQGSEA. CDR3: CSVVRAGRETQYF. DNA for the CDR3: TGCAGCGTTGTTAGAGCGGGGAGGGAGACCCAGTACTTC.

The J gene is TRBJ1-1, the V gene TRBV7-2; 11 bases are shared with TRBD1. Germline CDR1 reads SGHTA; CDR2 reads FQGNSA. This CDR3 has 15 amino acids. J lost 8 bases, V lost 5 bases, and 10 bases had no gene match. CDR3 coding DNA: TGTGCCAGCAGCACCGTGGGACAGGGGGGATTCGAAGCTTTCTTT. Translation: CASSTVGQGGFEAFF.

This CDR3 is CASSAGTGPLYEQYF. The CDR3, as DNA: TGTGCCAGCAGCGCCGGGACAGGGCCGCTCTACGAGCAGTACTTC. The rearrangement uses TRBV7-8 and TRBJ2-7, with 9 bases identical to TRBD1. This CDR3 is built from 15 residues. Germline values: CDR1 SGHVS, CDR2 FQNEAQ. The V and J ends lost 5 bases and 3 bases, in that order; junction bases with no gene match: 8.

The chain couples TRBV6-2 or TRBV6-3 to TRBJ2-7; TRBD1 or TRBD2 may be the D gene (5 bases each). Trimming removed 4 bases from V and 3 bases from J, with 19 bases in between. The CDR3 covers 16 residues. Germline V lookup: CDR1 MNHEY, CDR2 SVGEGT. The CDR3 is CASSSPGTPGIYEQYF. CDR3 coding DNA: TGTGCCAGCAGTTCACCCGGGACCCCGGGGATCTACGAGCAGTACTTC.

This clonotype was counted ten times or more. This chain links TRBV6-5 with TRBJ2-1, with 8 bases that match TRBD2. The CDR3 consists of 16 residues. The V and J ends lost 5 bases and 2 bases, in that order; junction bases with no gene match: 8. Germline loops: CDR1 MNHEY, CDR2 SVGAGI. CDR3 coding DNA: TGTGCCAGCAGTGGCCTTAGCGGGGAGGCCTACAATGAGCAGTTCTTC. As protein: CASSGLSGEAYNEQFF.

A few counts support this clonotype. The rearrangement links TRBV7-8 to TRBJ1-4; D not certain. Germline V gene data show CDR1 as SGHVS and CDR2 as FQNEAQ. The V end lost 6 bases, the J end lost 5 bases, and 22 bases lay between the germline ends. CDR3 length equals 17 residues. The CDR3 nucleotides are TGTGCCAGCAGGATTAGCCAATTGGACTTAGGGAATGAAAAACTGTTTTTT. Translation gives CASRISQLDLGNEKLFF.

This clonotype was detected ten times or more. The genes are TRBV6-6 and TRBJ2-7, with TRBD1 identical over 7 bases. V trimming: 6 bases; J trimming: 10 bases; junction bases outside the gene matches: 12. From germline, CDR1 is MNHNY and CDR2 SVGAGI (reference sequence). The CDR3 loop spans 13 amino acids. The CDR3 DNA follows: TGTGCCAGCAGCTTTGATGCTGGACAGGATCAGTACTTC. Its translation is CASSFDAGQDQYF.

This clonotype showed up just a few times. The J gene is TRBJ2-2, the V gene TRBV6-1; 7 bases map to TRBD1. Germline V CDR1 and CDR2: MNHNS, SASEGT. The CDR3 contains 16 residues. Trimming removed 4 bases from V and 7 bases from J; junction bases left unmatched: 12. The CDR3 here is CASSVRPHRGGGELFF. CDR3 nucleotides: TGTGCCAGCAGTGTACGACCCCACAGGGGCGGCGGGGAGCTGTTTTTT.

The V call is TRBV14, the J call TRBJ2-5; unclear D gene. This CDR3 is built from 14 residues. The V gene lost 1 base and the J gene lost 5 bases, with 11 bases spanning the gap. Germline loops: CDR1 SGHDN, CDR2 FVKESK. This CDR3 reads CASSQGARSETQYF. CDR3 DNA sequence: TGTGCCAGCAGCCAAGGGGCTAGGAGTGAGACCCAGTACTTC.

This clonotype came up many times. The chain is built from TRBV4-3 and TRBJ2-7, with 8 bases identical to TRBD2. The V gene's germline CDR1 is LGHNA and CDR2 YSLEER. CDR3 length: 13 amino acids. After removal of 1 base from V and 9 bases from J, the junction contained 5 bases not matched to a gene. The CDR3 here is CASSQGSGVVQYF. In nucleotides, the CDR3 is TGCGCCAGCAGCCAAGGTAGCGGGGTGGTGCAGTACTTC.

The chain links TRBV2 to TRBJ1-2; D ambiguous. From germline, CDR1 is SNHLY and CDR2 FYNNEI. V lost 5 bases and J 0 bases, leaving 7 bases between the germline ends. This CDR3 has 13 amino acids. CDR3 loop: CASSNSANYGYTF. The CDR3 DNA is TGTGCCAGCAGTAACAGCGCTAACTATGGCTACACCTTC.

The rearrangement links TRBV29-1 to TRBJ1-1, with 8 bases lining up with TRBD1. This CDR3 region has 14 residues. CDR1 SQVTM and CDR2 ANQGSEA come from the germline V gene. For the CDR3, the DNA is TGCACCACGGCGCGGACAGGGCAGTACACTGAAGCTTTCTTT. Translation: CTTARTGQYTEAFF.

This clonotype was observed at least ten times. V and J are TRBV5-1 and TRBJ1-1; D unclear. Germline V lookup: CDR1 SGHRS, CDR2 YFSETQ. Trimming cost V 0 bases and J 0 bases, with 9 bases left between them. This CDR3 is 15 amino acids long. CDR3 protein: CASSLVVGMNTEAFF. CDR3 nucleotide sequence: TGCGCCAGCAGCTTGGTAGTCGGGATGAACACTGAAGCTTTCTTT.